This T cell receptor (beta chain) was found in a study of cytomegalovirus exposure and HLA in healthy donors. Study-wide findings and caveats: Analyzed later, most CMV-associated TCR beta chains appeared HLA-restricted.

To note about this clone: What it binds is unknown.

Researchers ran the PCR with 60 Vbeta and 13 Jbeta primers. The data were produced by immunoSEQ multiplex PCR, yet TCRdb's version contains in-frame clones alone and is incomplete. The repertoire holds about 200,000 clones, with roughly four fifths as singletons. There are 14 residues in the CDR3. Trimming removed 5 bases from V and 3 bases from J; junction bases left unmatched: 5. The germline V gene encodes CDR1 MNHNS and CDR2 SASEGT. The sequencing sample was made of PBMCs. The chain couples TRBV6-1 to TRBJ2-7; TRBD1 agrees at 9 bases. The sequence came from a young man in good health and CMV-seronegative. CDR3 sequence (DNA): TGTGCCAGCAGTTCTAGGACAGGGGACTACGAGCAGTACTTC. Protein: CASSSRTGDYEQYF.